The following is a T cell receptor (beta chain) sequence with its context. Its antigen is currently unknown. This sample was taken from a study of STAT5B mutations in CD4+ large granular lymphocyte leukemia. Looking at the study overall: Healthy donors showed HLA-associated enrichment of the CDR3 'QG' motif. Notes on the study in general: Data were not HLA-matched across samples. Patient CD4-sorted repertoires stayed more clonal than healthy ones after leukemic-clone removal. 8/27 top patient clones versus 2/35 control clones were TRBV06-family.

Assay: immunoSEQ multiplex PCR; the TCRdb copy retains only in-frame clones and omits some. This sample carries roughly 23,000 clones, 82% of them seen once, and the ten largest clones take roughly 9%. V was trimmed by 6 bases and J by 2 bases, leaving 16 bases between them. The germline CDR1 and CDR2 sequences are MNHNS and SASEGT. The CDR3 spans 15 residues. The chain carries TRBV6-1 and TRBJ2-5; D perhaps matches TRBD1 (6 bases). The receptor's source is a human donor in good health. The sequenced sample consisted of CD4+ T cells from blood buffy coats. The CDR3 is CASRHPGHLQETQYF. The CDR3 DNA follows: TGTGCCAGCAGGCATCCGGGACACTTACAAGAGACCCAGTACTTC.